This T cell receptor (beta chain) was identified in a study of low-dose radiotherapy and immunotherapy resistance in tumors. Across the study: Cohort 1 got 0.5 Gy per fraction every 2 weeks, 6.5 Gy in total. Cyclophosphamide was given intravenously at 200 mg/m2 every two weeks, and each dose came one day before radiation and immunotherapy.

Gene-specific TRAV and TRBV primers were used for first-strand cDNA, covering alpha and beta chains. TCRs were amplified for roughly 20 PCR cycles with a constant-region primer and V-primer adapter. TCRdb reprocessed the reads with MiXCR, giving one entry per CDR3 protein. The sample carries 80,000 or so distinct CDR3 sequences, around a sixth recorded once. Germline V CDR1 and CDR2: KGHDR, SFDVKD. There are 12 residues in the CDR3. V lost 7 bases to trimming and J lost 5 bases, with 10 bases between them. Regarding time point: after trial treatment. Treatment defined: LDRT plus nivolumab, ipilimumab, low-dose cyclophosphamide and aspirin (RACIN trial). Donors received nivolumab, ipilimumab, aspirin, low-dose cyclophosphamide and low-dose radiotherapy. This clonotype was picked up many times.

This receptor was obtained from a male donor with prostate cancer. The specimen was PBMCs, collected after low-dose radiotherapy plus immunotherapy. The chain uses TRBV24-1 and TRBJ2-5; D is perhaps TRBD1 (6 bases). The CDR3 DNA reads TGTGCCACCAGGGGACAAAAGGAGACCCAGTACTTC. Translation: CATRGQKETQYF.